One and the same sample provided the 20 T cell receptor beta chains below, sequenced in a study of blood T cells in healthy people across ages. The use of a sample-barcoded 5' primer and a J-beta primer mix characterized a second PCR of roughly 6 to 11 cycles. TCRdb processed the 5' RACE reads anew with MiXCR; each CDR3 protein has one entry. The sample records over 1,500,000 distinct CDR3 sequences, around 48% being singletons. The source material was blood. These receptors all come from a woman aged 40 to 49 in good health.

The chain carries TRBV2 and TRBJ1-1, with 10 bases lining up with TRBD1. CDR1 and CDR2 from the germline V gene are SNHLY and FYNNEI. The J segment lost 1 base and the V segment lost 7 bases, leaving 18 bases of the junction unmatched. This CDR3 has 19 residues. CDR3 coding DNA: TGTGCCAGCATCCCGGGACAGGGGTCGATAAGAGGCGGGAACACTGAAGCTTTCTTT. Amino acid sequence: CASIPGQGSIRGGNTEAFF.

This clonotype was seen more than once but under ten times. This chain links TRBV5-1 with TRBJ2-4; D tentatively fits TRBD1 or TRBD2 (7 bases each). Trimming left V 4 bases short and J 13 bases short, with 30 bases between. Germline lookup yields CDR1 SGHRS and CDR2 YFSETQ. The CDR3 is 17 amino acids. This chain's CDR3 is CASSHRSLGQPSGEQYF. CDR3 DNA sequence: TGCGCCAGCAGCCACAGAAGCCTGGGACAGCCTAGCGGAGAGCAGTACTTC.

V gene TRBV6-2 or TRBV6-3 combines with J gene TRBJ1-1, with TRBD1 identical over 7 bases. The CDR3 covers 13 residues. Unmatched junction bases numbered 14, after V lost 6 bases and J lost 13 bases. Germline lookup yields CDR1 MNHEY and CDR2 SVGEGT. This CDR3 reads CASSPTGDPGVFF. The CDR3 region has the DNA TGTGCCAGCAGCCCTACAGGGGACCCGGGAGTTTTCTTT.

The chain uses TRBV7-2 and TRBJ2-1; D not resolved. V was clipped by 5 bases and J by 7 bases, with 15 bases between them. Germline V gene data show CDR1 as SGHTA and CDR2 as FQGNSA. This CDR3 contains 14 residues. CDR3 in DNA: TGTGCCAGCAGCCCCAGGACGGGTACAAATGAGCAGTTCTTC. Its protein product is CASSPRTGTNEQFF.

The J gene is TRBJ2-7, the V gene TRBV29-1; 8 bases are a match to TRBD2. The better agreement between TRBJ2-5 and the DNA end casts doubt on the J call. This CDR3 is 17 amino acids long. CDR1 is SQVTM and CDR2 is ANQGSEA in the germline V gene. Here the CDR3 reads CSVEDPAIGTRLKTQYF. CDR3 in DNA: TGCAGCGTTGAAGACCCAGCAATAGGGACTAGGTTAAAGACCCAGTACTTC.

V usage is TRBV7-2 and J usage is TRBJ2-3; TRBD2 matches at 12 bases. The CDR3 contains 15 residues. Per the germline V gene, CDR1 is SGHTA and CDR2 is FQGNSA. V lost 5 bases to trimming and J lost 9 bases; unmatched junction nucleotides: 9. The CDR3 bases are TGTGCCAGCAGCAGACTAGCGGGGGAGACAAAGACGCAGTATTTT. Protein sequence: CASSRLAGETKTQYF.

Notes on this clonotype: This is likely a read error, given that the CDR3 carries no conserved phenylalanine or tryptophan at its end. The V and J genes are TRBV20-1 and TRBJ2-3; D is tentatively TRBD1 or TRBD2 (5 bases each). Per germline, CDR1 DFQATT and CDR2 SNEGSKA (reference sequence). V lost 4 bases and J lost 3, with 8 bases in between. The CDR3 extends over 12 amino acids. The CDR3 bases are TGCAGTGCTACCTGGGGGACAGATACGCAGTATTCT. This translates into CSATWGTDTQYS.

Only a few counts were recorded for this clonotype. This chain joins TRBV7-9 and TRBJ1-5; D is uncertain. Germline CDR1 reads SEHNR; CDR2 reads FQNEAQ (reference sequence). V lost 5 bases, J lost 7 bases, and 15 bases lay in between. The CDR3 is made up of 14 amino acids. The CDR3 protein is CASSNSVEGQPQHF. The CDR3 nucleotides are TGTGCCAGCAGCAATAGTGTAGAGGGACAGCCCCAGCATTTT.

The chain joins TRBV28 to TRBJ1-2; 8 bases fit TRBD1. The V segment lost 6 bases and the J segment 5 bases; nucleotides outside the gene matches: 8. CDR1 and CDR2 (germline): MDHEN, SYDVKM. The CDR3 has 14 residues. The CDR3 region has the DNA TGTGCCAGCAGATCCGGACAGGGTCTATATGGCTACACCTTC. This gives the protein CASRSGQGLYGYTF.

This clonotype was observed a handful of times. The gene calls are TRBV12-3 or TRBV12-4 and TRBJ2-5, with 11 bases aligning to TRBD2. J was trimmed by 4 bases and V by 6 bases; bases with no gene match: 7. The CDR3 length is 15 residues. CDR3 protein: CASSVLAGEGETQYF. The CDR3 nucleotides read TGTGCCAGCAGCGTACTAGCGGGGGAAGGAGAGACCCAGTACTTC.

Only a few counts were recorded for this clonotype. The chain links TRBV20-1 to TRBJ2-7, with TRBD1 matching over 11 bases. CDR1 and CDR2 (germline): DFQATT, SNEGSKA (reference sequence). The V and J ends lost 5 bases and 5 bases, in that order; junction bases with no gene match: 5. This CDR3 is built from 13 residues. The CDR3 nucleotides are TGCAGTGCTTCGCGGACAGGGGGCGACGAGCAGTACTTC. Translated, it gives CSASRTGGDEQYF.

The chain employs TRBV4-3 and TRBJ2-2; possibly TRBD1 or TRBD2 for D (6 bases each). CDR1 LGHNA and CDR2 YSLEER come from the germline V gene. The V end lost 0 bases, the J end lost 2 bases, and 10 bases lay between the germline ends. The CDR3 length is 16 residues. The CDR3 protein is CASSQETGTNTGELFF. In DNA, the CDR3 is TGCGCCAGCAGCCAAGAAACAGGGACTAACACCGGGGAGCTGTTTTTT.

The V and J genes are TRBV28 and TRBJ2-1; 7 bases map to TRBD2. Trimming took 4 bases from V and 5 from J; bases not matched to a gene: 14. This CDR3 region has 17 residues. Germline loops: CDR1 MDHEN, CDR2 SYDVKM. The CDR3 here is CASSYPGRASAHNEQFF. For the CDR3, the DNA is TGTGCCAGCAGTTACCCAGGGAGGGCTTCCGCCCACAATGAGCAGTTCTTC.

This clonotype was counted a few times. V is TRBV9 and J is TRBJ1-2, with TRBD1 matching 8 bases. The CDR3 loop spans 16 amino acids. J gave up 6 bases and V 1 base, and 11 bases lay outside the gene matches. Germline CDR1 reads SGDLS; CDR2 reads YYNGEE. The CDR3 sequence is CASSVLEDRAYDGYTF. The CDR3 nucleotides read TGTGCCAGCAGCGTATTGGAGGACAGGGCGTACGATGGCTACACCTTC.

This chain joins TRBV3-1 and TRBJ1-2, with D perhaps matching TRBD1 (5 bases). The CDR3 runs 15 residues. Germline values: CDR1 LGHDT, CDR2 YNNKEL (reference sequence). V lost 4 bases, J lost 4 bases, and 16 bases lay in between. This CDR3 is CASSPSGGRSYGYTF. Written as DNA, the CDR3 is TGTGCCAGCAGCCCGTCGGGGGGTCGGTCCTATGGCTACACCTTC. Based on the CDR3 plus reference TRBV3-1 and TRBJ1-2, the full variable domain is DTAVSQTPKYLVTQMGNDKSIKCEQNLGHDTMYWYKQDSKKFLKIMFSYNNKELIINETVPNRFSPKSPDKAHLNLHINSLELGDSAVYFCASSPSGGRSYGYTFGSGTRLTVV.

The CDR3 sequence: CASSTTGSSGANVLTF. The CDR3 nucleotides are TGTGCCAGCAGCACGACAGGAAGCTCTGGGGCCAACGTCCTGACTTTC. This chain joins TRBV7-3 and TRBJ2-6, with D possibly TRBD1 on 6 matching bases. Germline V gene sequence: CDR1 SGHTA, CDR2 FQGTGA. Trimming removed 5 bases from V and 0 bases from J, with 11 bases in between. The CDR3 covers 16 residues.

This chain uses TRBV29-1 with TRBJ2-1; D tentatively reads TRBD1 or TRBD2 (5 bases each). This CDR3 comprises 16 residues. V was pared by 0 bases and J by 5 bases, with 17 bases between. CDR1 is SQVTM, CDR2 ANQGSEA, per germline. The CDR3 nucleotides are TGCAGCGTTGAAGACCCGGGACGACAGACCAACAATGAGCAGTTCTTC. Translation: CSVEDPGRQTNNEQFF.

A word on this clonotype: The junction shows a germline mismatch at one end, possibly a read error. In nucleotides, the CDR3 is TGTGCTAGCACAACGTCCGGGGGGCAAGCGGCCCAGTACTTC. Amino acid sequence: CASTTSGGQAAQYF. The V and J genes are TRBV6-1 and TRBJ2-5; TRBD2 might be the D (7 bases). The CDR3 covers 14 residues. The germline gives CDR1 MNHNS, CDR2 SASEGT.

This sequence joins TRBV25-1 and TRBJ2-1; TRBD1 matches at 10 bases. CDR3 length: 15 amino acids. V lost 10 bases, J lost 5 bases, and 11 bases stayed unmatched. Germline-derived CDR1 and CDR2 are MGHDK and SYGVNS. In DNA form, the CDR3 reads TGTGCCACCTCTCGGGGGGGACAGGGGAACAATGAGCAGTTCTTC. It encodes CATSRGGQGNNEQFF.

This clonotype was recorded a few times. The chain uses TRBV7-2 and TRBJ2-1; 10 bases are a match to TRBD1. V shed 5 bases, J shed 9 bases, and the junction held 7 bases outside the gene matches. The germline CDR1 and CDR2 sequences are SGHTA and FQGNSA. CDR3 size: 14 residues. The chain's CDR3 is CASSRDRGLGEQFF. The CDR3 DNA sequence: TGTGCCAGCAGCCGGGACAGGGGTTTAGGTGAGCAGTTCTTC.